These T cell receptor beta chains were read from a single sample in a study of response to subunit inactivated influenza vaccine. A single record per CDR3 protein comes from TCRdb applying MiXCR to the RT-PCR reads. The table lists about 500,000 distinct CDR3 sequences, 16% of them singletons. Sequences were derived from CD4+ T cells sorted from PBMCs, sampled roughly 24 months after vaccination. The receptors derive from a man between 50 and 75 years old who received an inactivated influenza vaccine. Both conserved end residues are part of each CDR3. D genes are given only for firm matches. The size entry is marked missing in some rows and otherwise reads once, few, many or a size class.

cdr3_nt: TGTGCCAGCAGTCCCGGGATCAGGTACGAGCAGTACTTC
cdr3_aa: CASSPGIRYEQYF
d_call: -
clone_size: few
v_call: TRBV12-3/TRBV12-4
j_call: TRBJ2-7

cdr3_nt: TGTGCCAGCAGCTTACGGGGACAGGGCCTCTCCTACAATGAGCAGTTCTTC
cdr3_aa: CASSLRGQGLSYNEQFF
d_call: TRBD1
clone_size: -
v_call: TRBV7-8
j_call: TRBJ2-1

cdr3_nt: TGTGCCAGCAGTCCGACTAGCGGACACACAGATACGCAGTATTTT
cdr3_aa: CASSPTSGHTDTQYF
d_call: TRBD2
clone_size: -
v_call: TRBV12-3/TRBV12-4
j_call: TRBJ2-3

cdr3_nt: TGTGCCAGCAGCCCGGGCGGGACGTCAATCGGAGAGCAGTTCTTC
cdr3_aa: CASSPGGTSIGEQFF
d_call: -
clone_size: few
v_call: TRBV5-6
j_call: TRBJ2-1

cdr3_nt: TGTGCCAGCAGACCCAGGGGGATAGCCAAAAACATTCAGTACTTC
cdr3_aa: CASRPRGIAKNIQYF
d_call: TRBD1
clone_size: -
v_call: TRBV3-1
j_call: TRBJ2-4

cdr3_nt: TGTGCCAGCAGACAGGGGTGGGAAAACATTCAGTACTTC
cdr3_aa: CASRQGWENIQYF
d_call: TRBD1
clone_size: -
v_call: TRBV6-1
j_call: TRBJ2-4

cdr3_nt: TGTGCCAGCAGCTTAGCGGACAGGAGGGATACGCAGTATTTT
cdr3_aa: CASSLADRRDTQYF
d_call: TRBD1
clone_size: few
v_call: TRBV11-2
j_call: TRBJ2-3

cdr3_nt: TGTGCCAGCAGTTACTTACGGACCAATGAGCAGTTCTTC
cdr3_aa: CASSYLRTNEQFF
d_call: -
clone_size: few
v_call: TRBV6-2/TRBV6-3
j_call: TRBJ2-1

cdr3_nt: TGTGCCAGCAGCCTTACCACAACTAATGAAAAACTGTTTTTT
cdr3_aa: CASSLTTTNEKLFF
d_call: -
clone_size: few
v_call: TRBV7-2
j_call: TRBJ1-4

cdr3_nt: TGCAGTGCCCGGCGAATGGGACAGGGGACTGTTTACGAGCAGTACTTC
cdr3_aa: CSARRMGQGTVYEQYF
d_call: TRBD1
clone_size: -
v_call: TRBV20-1
j_call: TRBJ2-7

cdr3_nt: TGTGCCAGCTCACAGTTCGACGCAGATACGCAGTATTTT
cdr3_aa: CASSQFDADTQYF
d_call: -
clone_size: -
v_call: TRBV18
j_call: TRBJ2-3

cdr3_nt: TGTGCCAGCAGCGTCCCCGGGACTACAAATGAGCAGTTCTTC
cdr3_aa: CASSVPGTTNEQFF
d_call: TRBD2
clone_size: few
v_call: TRBV7-2
j_call: TRBJ2-1

cdr3_nt: TGTGCCAGCAGTTTCTTCCCAGATACGCAGTATTTT
cdr3_aa: CASSFFPDTQYF
d_call: -
clone_size: -
v_call: TRBV12-3/TRBV12-4
j_call: TRBJ2-3

cdr3_nt: TGCGCCAGCAGCTTACAGGAGGCTAACTATGGCTACACCTTC
cdr3_aa: CASSLQEANYGYTF
d_call: -
clone_size: -
v_call: TRBV5-1
j_call: TRBJ1-2

cdr3_nt: TGTGCCAGCAGCTCGCCTCCGGGACAGCTTAACACCGGGGAGCTGTTTTTT
cdr3_aa: CASSSPPGQLNTGELFF
d_call: TRBD1
clone_size: -
v_call: TRBV7-9
j_call: TRBJ2-2

cdr3_nt: TGTGCCAGCAGCTTATCGTTACGGGACAGTTTGTACAATGAGCAGTTCTTC
cdr3_aa: CASSLSLRDSLYNEQFF
d_call: TRBD1
clone_size: few
v_call: TRBV7-2
j_call: TRBJ2-1

cdr3_nt: TGTGCCAGCAGAGCGGGGGGGACTAGCGGGAGCAATGAGCAGTTCTTC
cdr3_aa: CASRAGGTSGSNEQFF
d_call: TRBD2
clone_size: -
v_call: TRBV7-2
j_call: TRBJ2-1

cdr3_nt: TGTGCCAGCAGCATGGACAGGGTAGACTACGAGCAGTACTTC
cdr3_aa: CASSMDRVDYEQYF
d_call: TRBD1
clone_size: few
v_call: TRBV7-8
j_call: TRBJ2-7

cdr3_nt: TGTGCCAGCACCGGAGGGGGGGTCTATGAAGCTTTCTTT
cdr3_aa: CASTGGGVYEAFF
d_call: -
clone_size: -
v_call: TRBV6-1
j_call: TRBJ1-1

cdr3_nt: TGTGCCTCAAGGGACAGGGGTTACGAGCAGTACTTC
cdr3_aa: CASRDRGYEQYF
d_call: TRBD1
clone_size: -
v_call: TRBV30
j_call: TRBJ2-7

cdr3_nt: TGCAGTGCTAGAGTCGGGCAGGGGGCGAATCAAGAGACCCAGTACTTC
cdr3_aa: CSARVGQGANQETQYF
d_call: TRBD1
clone_size: -
v_call: TRBV20-1
j_call: TRBJ2-5

cdr3_nt: TGTGCCAGCAGCCCTGGGACAGGAGAAAAACTGTTTTTT
cdr3_aa: CASSPGTGEKLFF
d_call: -
clone_size: few
v_call: TRBV21-1
j_call: TRBJ1-4

cdr3_nt: TGCGCCAGCAGCTTGACCCGACAGGGGGCCTACGAGCAGTACTTC
cdr3_aa: CASSLTRQGAYEQYF
d_call: TRBD1
clone_size: few
v_call: TRBV5-1
j_call: TRBJ2-7

cdr3_nt: TGTGCCAGCAGCCATATTAGAGCGGGGCCCTACAATGAGCAGTTCTTC
cdr3_aa: CASSHIRAGPYNEQFF
d_call: TRBD2
clone_size: few
v_call: TRBV14
j_call: TRBJ2-1

cdr3_nt: TGTGCCAGCAGTCCTTCCCCTAGCGGGGGGCAGGGGGATACGCAGTATTTT
cdr3_aa: CASSPSPSGGQGDTQYF
d_call: TRBD2
clone_size: -
v_call: TRBV7-2
j_call: TRBJ2-3

cdr3_nt: TGTGCCAGCAGTTTCACGACAGATGGCTACACCTTC
cdr3_aa: CASSFTTDGYTF
d_call: -
clone_size: -
v_call: TRBV2
j_call: TRBJ1-2

cdr3_nt: TGTGCCACCAGTGATCGAGACAGGGCCCAAGAGACCCAGTACTTC
cdr3_aa: CATSDRDRAQETQYF
d_call: TRBD1
clone_size: -
v_call: TRBV24-1
j_call: TRBJ2-5

cdr3_nt: TGTGCCACCAGCCGGGACAGGGTAAATTCACCCCTCCACTTT
cdr3_aa: CATSRDRVNSPLHF
d_call: TRBD1
clone_size: -
v_call: TRBV15
j_call: TRBJ1-6

cdr3_nt: TGCAGCGTTGGGACCGAGGGGGGCCAAGAGACCCAGTACTTC
cdr3_aa: CSVGTEGGQETQYF
d_call: -
clone_size: -
v_call: TRBV29-1
j_call: TRBJ2-5

cdr3_nt: TGCGCCAGCCGCATAGCGCCAGTAAACATTCAGTACTTC
cdr3_aa: CASRIAPVNIQYF
d_call: -
clone_size: -
v_call: TRBV5-1
j_call: TRBJ2-4

cdr3_nt: TGTGCCAGCACAAAGGGGGCAGGTGGACAGCCCCAGCATTTT
cdr3_aa: CASTKGAGGQPQHF
d_call: TRBD1
clone_size: few
v_call: TRBV12-3/TRBV12-4
j_call: TRBJ1-5

cdr3_nt: TGCGCCGGGACTAGCGGGGGGGCCTTAACAGATACGCAGTATTTT
cdr3_aa: CAGTSGGALTDTQYF
d_call: TRBD2
clone_size: -
v_call: TRBV29-1
j_call: TRBJ2-3

cdr3_nt: TGCAGCGTTGCACAGGGAATGGGAGCTTTCTTT
cdr3_aa: CSVAQGMGAFF
d_call: -
clone_size: many
v_call: TRBV29-1
j_call: TRBJ1-1

cdr3_nt: TGCAGTGCGCTGAACAGGGCAGGGACCCAGTACTTC
cdr3_aa: CSALNRAGTQYF
d_call: -
clone_size: -
v_call: TRBV20-1
j_call: TRBJ2-5

cdr3_nt: TGTGCCAGCAGCCGTACATCAGGGGGCACTGAGCAGTTCTTC
cdr3_aa: CASSRTSGGTEQFF
d_call: TRBD1
clone_size: -
v_call: TRBV12-3/TRBV12-4
j_call: TRBJ2-1

cdr3_nt: TGTGCCACCAGTGACAGGGGCCAAGAGACCCAGTACTTC
cdr3_aa: CATSDRGQETQYF
d_call: -
clone_size: -
v_call: TRBV24-1
j_call: TRBJ2-5

cdr3_nt: TGTGCCAGCAGAAGACAAACCTACGAGCAGTACTTC
cdr3_aa: CASRRQTYEQYF
d_call: -
clone_size: few
v_call: TRBV2
j_call: TRBJ2-7

cdr3_nt: TGTGCCAGCAGTCTCACACCGGGGACCTACGAGCAGTACTTC
cdr3_aa: CASSLTPGTYEQYF
d_call: -
clone_size: -
v_call: TRBV6-1
j_call: TRBJ2-7

cdr3_nt: TGTGCCATCAGGAAGAGCGGGAACGGCCCAGATACGCAGTATTTT
cdr3_aa: CAIRKSGNGPDTQYF
d_call: TRBD2
clone_size: -
v_call: TRBV10-3
j_call: TRBJ2-3

cdr3_nt: TGTGCCAGCAGCATTAGACAGGGAGATGGCTACACCTTC
cdr3_aa: CASSIRQGDGYTF
d_call: TRBD1
clone_size: -
v_call: TRBV6-2/TRBV6-3
j_call: TRBJ1-2